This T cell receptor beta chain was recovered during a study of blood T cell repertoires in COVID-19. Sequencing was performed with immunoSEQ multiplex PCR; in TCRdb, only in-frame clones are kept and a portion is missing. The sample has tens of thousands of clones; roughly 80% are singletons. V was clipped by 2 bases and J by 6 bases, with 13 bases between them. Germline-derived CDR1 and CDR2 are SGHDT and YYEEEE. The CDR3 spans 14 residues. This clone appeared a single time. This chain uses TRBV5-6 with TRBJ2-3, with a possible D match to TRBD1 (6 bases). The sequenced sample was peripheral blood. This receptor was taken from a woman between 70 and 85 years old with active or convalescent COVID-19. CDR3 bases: TGTGCCAGCAGCTTAACACAGGGAGCGGATACGCAGTATTTT. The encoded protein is CASSLTQGADTQYF. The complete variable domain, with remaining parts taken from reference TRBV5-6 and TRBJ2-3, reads DAGVTQSPTHLIKTRGQQVTLRCSPKSGHDTVSWYQQALGQGPQFIFQYYEEEERQRGNFPDRFSGHQFPNYSSELNVNALLLGDSALYLCASSLTQGADTQYFGPGTRLTVL.